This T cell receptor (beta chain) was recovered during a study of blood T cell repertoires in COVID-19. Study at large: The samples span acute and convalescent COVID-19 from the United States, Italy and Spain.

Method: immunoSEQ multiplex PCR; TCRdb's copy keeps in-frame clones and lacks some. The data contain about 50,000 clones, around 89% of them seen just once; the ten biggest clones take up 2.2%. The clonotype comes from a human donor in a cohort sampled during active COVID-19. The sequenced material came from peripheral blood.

The CDR3 DNA sequence: TGCGCCAGCAGCTTGGATAGCGGGAGGGCCAAAAACATTCAGTACTTC. Its translation: CASSLDSGRAKNIQYF. J is TRBJ2-4 and V is TRBV5-1; 10 bases line up with TRBD2. The length of the CDR3 is 16 residues. Germline V gene lookup returns CDR1 SGHRS and CDR2 YFSETQ. V shed 0 bases and J 1 base; nucleotides not matched to a gene: 1.